The sequence of this T cell receptor (beta chain) was determined in a study of T-cell memory formation after mild COVID-19. This clonotype was detected only a few times. The antigen is undetermined. Study findings and constraints: Clones that shrank (day 15 to 85) were balanced CD4/CD8, whereas later expanders leaned CD4+. Pre-infection memory carried some responding clones, suggesting that cross-reactive memory joined.

This CDR3 region has 14 residues. V shed 3 bases, J shed 6 bases, and the junction held 2 bases outside the gene matches. MiXCR was run by TCRdb on the 5' RACE reads, yielding one entry per CDR3 protein. This repertoire shows roughly 250,000 distinct CDR3 sequences, 16% found once; its top ten account for approximately 3.5%. Sequenced input: PBMCs or a T cell subset sorted from them (not recorded which). The sequence was obtained from a young man who had mild COVID-19 (a few samples of this study predate the infection). Cell type and time point are not known. This chain links TRBV12-3 or TRBV12-4 with TRBJ1-6; 7 nucleotides line up with TRBD1. CDR3 region: CASSLRDSNSPLHF. The CDR3 nucleotides are TGTGCCAGCAGTTTGAGGGACAGTAATTCACCCCTCCACTTT.